The following is a TCR beta chain sequence with its context. The antigen it binds to is not known. It has no much larger one-base neighbor in the sample; base qualities were not kept. One collaborating source in Seattle enrolled patients during active infection and followed them longitudinally through the course of disease. Collaborating institutions collected whole blood in K2EDTA tubes following their own protocols. Collaborator samples were shipped for TCRbeta analysis as frozen whole blood, isolated PBMCs, or DNA extracted from either sample type. This specimen belongs to a study of blood T cell repertoires in COVID-19 (dated by TCRdb to 2018 to 2021). Some background on the complete study: Samples covering the acute and convalescent phases of COVID-19 were provided by collaborators in the United States, Italy and Spain. The repertoires were released in a freely available public database intended as a resource for research on the immune response to SARS-CoV-2. HLA class I and class II types, where available, came from metadata supplied by the sample provider rather than from assay-based typing. The dataset comprised deeply sampled blood TCRbeta repertoires from subjects exposed to, actively infected with, or recovered from COVID-19. Samples were obtained from the ongoing ImmuneRACE study (first 160 participants) and from about 1,300 subjects provided by 6 global collaborators. Sample metadata almost always included a de-identified subject ID, COVID-19 status, age in years and sex. The prospective study material was composed of cDNA or gDNA derived from T cells, B-cell-depleted T cells, or PBMCs. What the work shows at the level of the full study, not this receptor alone: How much clinical and demographic metadata was included differed by source and by participant, and the metadata was provided uncurated.

TCRbeta CDR3 regions were amplified from genomic DNA using the immunoSEQ Assay, a bias-controlled multiplex PCR. As for the authors' bioinformatics: Nucleated cell counts per sample were estimated from amplification of reference gene primers within the assay. Sequence reads were collapsed and filtered to measure the absolute abundance of every unique TCRbeta CDR3 rearrangement. For each sample, productive Simpson clonality was calculated as the square root of Simpson's diversity index over productive rearrangements. TCRdb re-hosts the immuneACCESS table, in-frame sequences only. Its copies lack some clones; in the studies checked, an unresolved V gene accounts for under half of them, and the cause for the rest is not known. The V and J calls and clone size are taken from that table; D and trimming were inferred from the DNA. The sample has approximately 78,000 clones on record, about 89% of them singletons. Clones ranked in the top ten supply roughly 2.6% of the sample.

The CDR3, from cysteine to phenylalanine, totals 12 residues. The entry retains the CDR3 DNA only, 36 bases that are in frame from base 1. CDR1 SGHVS and CDR2 FNYEAQ are derived from the germline V gene. V is pruned by 2 bases and J by 15 bases, leaving 5 bases of the junction without a gene match. The rearrangement combines TRBV7-6 with TRBJ2-1; 9 bases in the middle match TRBD2. Sample: peripheral blood. The receptor's source is a man in his fifties with COVID-19, enrolled during active disease. The DNA sequence is as follows: TGTGCCAGCAGCTTAAGTTCAGCGGGAGGGTTCTTC. Its translation reads: CASSLSSAGGFF.